This entry features one TCR beta chain sequence. Its antigen is not identified. The data were obtained in a study of cytomegalovirus exposure and HLA in healthy donors. Notes on the study in general: Overall, under 200 TCR beta chains were annotated as cytomegalovirus-associated.

CDR1 and CDR2 (germline): MNHEY, SVGAGI. Trimming cost V 0 bases and J 3 bases, with 9 bases left between them. The CDR3 extends over 14 amino acids. PCR was performed using 60 Vbeta and 13 Jbeta primers. Only in-frame clones appear in the TCRdb table, and some are missing; sequencing was by immunoSEQ multiplex PCR. This table holds approximately 220,000 clones, about 75% found once. Sequences were obtained from PBMCs. The rearrangement uses TRBV6-5 and TRBJ2-7, with D possibly matching TRBD1 (5 bases). The sequence derives from a male donor in good health and CMV-seronegative. The CDR3 reads CASSYSGRLYEQYF. The CDR3 DNA sequence: TGTGCCAGCAGTTACTCGGGGCGACTCTACGAGCAGTACTTC.